The 21 T cell receptor beta chains in this list originate from one sample, sequenced in a study of regulatory and conventional T cells in RAG deficiency. The method was immunoSEQ multiplex PCR; TCRdb's version includes in-frame clones alone and lacks a portion of them. Here the sample spans over 45,000 clones, 75% to 90% being singletons. Blood CD4+ CD25-low CD127-high conventional T cells supplied the genomic DNA template. These data are also associated with another study on regulatory T cells. That paper states: The primer mix had 52 TRBV and 13 TRBJ primers.

Specimen: CD4+ effector T cells sorted from blood. These receptors were obtained from a human donor in good health.

This chain connects TRBV11-3 to TRBJ2-2; D is uncertain. Deletions cut 1 base from V and 6 bases from J, with 3 bases between. In germline, CDR1 is SGHNT, CDR2 YENEEA. CDR3 size: 12 residues. The CDR3 DNA follows: TGTGCCAGCAGCTTAGGACCCGGGGAGCTGTTTTTT. Protein: CASSLGPGELFF.

The chain links TRBV27 to TRBJ2-7, with 7 bases fitting TRBD2. CDR3 length: 15 residues. V trimming: 0 bases; J trimming: 2 bases; junction bases outside the gene matches: 4. Germline CDR1 MNHEY, CDR2 SMNVEV (reference sequence). The CDR3 DNA reads as TGTGCCAGCAGTTTATCGGGGGGGGTAACCTACGAGCAGTACTTC. Translated, it gives CASSLSGGVTYEQYF.

The chain has TRBV19 and TRBJ2-7; a possible D gene is TRBD2 (6 bases). CDR3 length: 16 residues. The V gene's germline CDR1 is LNHDA and CDR2 SQIVND (reference sequence). The ends were cut back, 6 bases at V and 7 bases at J, with 25 bases in the middle. CDR3: CASSTKRGLSPREQYF. In nucleotides, the CDR3 is TGTGCCAGTAGCACCAAAAGGGGACTCTCGCCTCGGGAGCAGTACTTC.

The genes are TRBV19 and TRBJ1-2; D remains unclear. Germline CDR1 LNHDA, CDR2 SQIVND (reference sequence). This CDR3 has 14 amino acids. V was trimmed by 4 bases and J by 5 bases, leaving 14 bases between them. CDR3 sequence: CASSTGRWEYGYTF. The CDR3, as DNA: TGTGCCAGTAGTACCGGGCGATGGGAGTATGGCTACACCTTC.

This CDR3 reads CASSQDQGGQNFLTNEKLFF. The CDR3 nucleotides are TGTGCCAGCAGCCAAGATCAGGGGGGACAGAACTTTTTAACTAATGAAAAACTGTTTTTT. The V gene is TRBV4-2, the J gene TRBJ1-4, with 7 bases matching TRBD1. This CDR3 is 20 amino acids long. CDR1 and CDR2 (germline): LGHNA, YNFKEQ. The V segment lost 0 bases and the J segment 1 base; nucleotides outside the gene matches: 14.

The chain employs TRBV28 and TRBJ2-6; the D gene could be TRBD1 or TRBD2 (5 bases each). The CDR3 consists of 16 residues. The V and J ends lost 6 bases and 0 bases respectively, with 12 bases between them. Germline lookup yields CDR1 MDHEN and CDR2 SYDVKM. CDR3: CASRREGISGANVLTF. CDR3 sequence (DNA): TGTGCCAGCAGGCGAGAGGGGATCTCTGGGGCCAACGTCCTGACTTTC.

The chain is built from TRBV27 and TRBJ2-7, with 11 bases identical to TRBD1. This CDR3 contains 14 residues. Losses at the gene ends were 8 bases for V and 4 bases for J; bases not matched to a gene: 7. Germline V gene lookup returns CDR1 MNHEY and CDR2 SMNVEV (reference sequence). DNA for the CDR3: TGTGCCAGCGGGGGGACAGGGGGTATTTACGAGCAGTACTTC. This sequence encodes CASGGTGGIYEQYF.

The chain recombines TRBV7-6 with TRBJ2-5; TRBD2 agrees at 14 bases. The junction had 6 bases not matched to a gene; V was cut back by 5 bases and J by 4 bases. The CDR3 length is 16 residues. The germline V gene encodes CDR1 SGHVS and CDR2 FNYEAQ. CDR3 nucleotide sequence: TGTGCCAGCAGCCCGGGACTAGCGGGAGTCCGAGAGACCCAGTACTTC. Protein sequence: CASSPGLAGVRETQYF.

The chain links TRBV28 to TRBJ1-4; D not resolved. The CDR3 is 14 residues long. V lost 2 bases to trimming and J lost 3 bases, with 7 bases between them. Germline V gene sequence: CDR1 MDHEN, CDR2 SYDVKM. The CDR3 DNA reads as TGTGCCAGCAGTTTACTGGAGGCTAATGAAAAACTGTTTTTT. Protein: CASSLLEANEKLFF.

This rearrangement joins TRBV30 to TRBJ1-1; D is uncertain. Germline loops: CDR1 GTSNPN, CDR2 SVGIG (reference sequence). Trimming cost V 2 bases and J 5 bases, with 6 bases left between them. The CDR3 is 11 amino acids. CDR3 bases: TGTGCCTGGAGTCCCTGGACTGAAGCTTTCTTT. Its protein product is CAWSPWTEAFF.

V is TRBV6-5 and J is TRBJ1-1, with TRBD1 identical over 7 bases. The CDR3 has 14 amino acids. In germline, CDR1 is MNHEY, CDR2 SVGAGI. V trimming: 5 bases; J trimming: 3 bases; junction bases outside the gene matches: 6. The CDR3, as DNA: TGTGCCAGCAGTGAGTATACAGGGGACACTGAAGCTTTCTTT. It translates to CASSEYTGDTEAFF.

In its sample, this clone was seen once. This rearrangement joins TRBV5-1 to TRBJ2-3, with TRBD1 matching 9 bases. Germline trimming cut 4 bases from V and 5 bases from J; bases unmatched to any gene: 14. The CDR3 covers 17 residues. The germline V gene encodes CDR1 SGHRS and CDR2 YFSETQ. For the CDR3, the DNA is TGCGCCAGCAGCCCTAATCCCCGGGACAGGGCCGGAGATACGCAGTATTTT. Translated: CASSPNPRDRAGDTQYF.

The chain carries TRBV7-2 and TRBJ2-2; 7 nucleotides align to TRBD2. The V segment lost 0 bases and the J segment 6 bases; nucleotides outside the gene matches: 1. The CDR3 is 14 amino acids. Germline CDR1 and CDR2: SGHTA and FQGNSA. The CDR3 spells CASSLARGAGELFF. The CDR3 nucleotides are TGTGCCAGCAGCTTAGCTCGGGGGGCCGGGGAGCTGTTTTTT.

The chain employs TRBV9 and TRBJ2-7; 10 bases map to TRBD1. The CDR3 extends over 14 amino acids. The J segment lost 4 bases and the V segment lost 0 bases, leaving 1 base of the junction unmatched. The germline V gene encodes CDR1 SGDLS and CDR2 YYNGEE. The CDR3 DNA is TGTGCCAGCAGCGTAGGGGGACAGGGGTACGAGCAGTACTTC. It specifies CASSVGGQGYEQYF.

The gene calls are TRBV5-1 and TRBJ2-5; 7 bases fit TRBD1. The CDR3 is made up of 14 amino acids. Germline V gives CDR1 SGHRS, CDR2 YFSETQ. V was pared by 4 bases and J by 5 bases, with 8 bases of the junction left unmatched. The CDR3 nucleotides read TGCGCCAGCAGCAATGGACAGGCCGAGGAGACCCAGTACTTC. Translating it yields CASSNGQAEETQYF.

The chain uses TRBV2 and TRBJ2-2; 12 nucleotides align to TRBD2. Losses at the gene ends were 6 bases for V and 4 bases for J; bases not matched to a gene: 3. Germline CDR1 reads SNHLY; CDR2 reads FYNNEI. The CDR3 length is 15 residues. Here the CDR3 reads CASSPLAGGTGELFF. The DNA of the CDR3 is TGTGCCAGCAGCCCACTAGCGGGAGGCACCGGGGAGCTGTTTTTT.

J is TRBJ2-1 and V is TRBV5-1; TRBD1 matches 7 bases. From germline, CDR1 is SGHRS and CDR2 YFSETQ. The CDR3 sequence is 15 residues long. V lost 2 bases to trimming and J lost 1 base; unmatched junction nucleotides: 3. The DNA for the CDR3 is TGCGCCAGCAGCTTCGAGGGGGCATCCTACAATGAGCAGTTCTTC. It codes for CASSFEGASYNEQFF.

V usage is TRBV2 and J usage is TRBJ1-4; 8 bases line up with TRBD1. The junction had 7 bases not matched to a gene; V was cut back by 7 bases and J by 6 bases. CDR1 SNHLY and CDR2 FYNNEI come from the germline V gene. This CDR3 spans 14 amino acids. CDR3 bases: TGTGCCAGCACCCGGGACAGGCCGGATGAAAAACTGTTTTTT. Translated: CASTRDRPDEKLFF.

The chain couples TRBV5-5 to TRBJ2-2; D is unclear. CDR3 length: 15 residues. From germline, CDR1 is SGHKS and CDR2 YYEKEE (reference sequence). Trimming cost V 2 bases and J 0 bases, with 8 bases left between them. CDR3 DNA: TGTGCCAGCAGCTTCCAGGCCCCGAACACCGGGGAGCTGTTTTTT. This encodes CASSFQAPNTGELFF. Complete variable domain (other parts from reference TRBV5-5 and TRBJ2-2): DAGVTQSPTHLIKTRGQQVTLRCSPISGHKSVSWYQQVLGQGPQFIFQYYEKEERGRGNFPDRFSARQFPNYSSELNVNALLLGDSALYLCASSFQAPNTGELFFGEGSRLTVL.

Only a few counts were recorded for this clone. The chain links TRBV7-6 to TRBJ2-3; possibly TRBD1 for D (5 bases). V gave up 5 bases and J gave up 1 base, with 22 bases separating them. Germline V gives CDR1 SGHVS, CDR2 FNYEAQ. This CDR3 spans 18 amino acids. The DNA for the CDR3 is TGTGCCAGCAGCGCACTTCGGACCAGGGCTGGAGGCACAGATACGCAGTATTTT. This sequence encodes CASSALRTRAGGTDTQYF.

This clone was observed once. The J gene is TRBJ2-7, the V gene TRBV5-1, with 11 nucleotides matching TRBD2. The CDR3 sequence is 15 residues long. With V trimmed by 5 bases and J by 1 base, 5 bases remained unmatched. CDR1 and CDR2 from the germline V gene are SGHRS and YFSETQ. CDR3 coding DNA: TGCGCCAGCAGGGGGGGACTAGCGGATTCCTACGAGCAGTACTTC. This gives the protein CASRGGLADSYEQYF.